The 20 T cell receptor beta chains listed next were all sequenced from one sample in a study of identifying expanded T cells in peripheral blood. Libraries were prepared by immunoSEQ multiplex PCR; TCRdb keeps only in-frame clonotypes and omits some of them. The profile shows 75,000 to 90,000 clones, roughly 81% of them singletons. Sequencing was done on a sample of blood. Every receptor here comes from a person between 18 and 75 years old in good health.

The rearrangement joins TRBV7-6 to TRBJ2-4, with TRBD2 as a possible D gene (6 bases). Deletions cut 4 bases from V and 1 base from J, with 8 bases between. The germline CDR1 and CDR2 sequences are SGHVS and FNYEAQ. This CDR3 spans 14 amino acids. CDR3 nucleotide sequence: TGTGCCAGCAGCTCCCGGGAGGCCAAAAACATTCAGTACTTC. Translating gives CASSSREAKNIQYF.

This clone was observed once. The V call is TRBV4-2, the J call TRBJ1-5; possibly TRBD1 for D (5 bases). V gave up 6 bases and J gave up 0 bases, with 15 bases separating them. The CDR3 has 16 amino acids. Germline CDR1 LGHNA, CDR2 YNFKEQ. The CDR3 bases are TGTGCCAGCAGACCCGCCGGGGGTGATAGCAATCAGCCCCAGCATTTT. Its translation: CASRPAGGDSNQPQHF.

The chain links TRBV2 to TRBJ2-1; the match to TRBD2 covers 8 bases. Germline V gene lookup returns CDR1 SNHLY and CDR2 FYNNEI. J lost 6 bases, V lost 4 bases, and 11 bases had no gene match. The CDR3 sequence is 16 residues long. CDR3 protein: CASSGALSGKINEQFF. The CDR3, as DNA: TGTGCCAGCAGTGGGGCCCTTAGCGGGAAGATCAATGAGCAGTTCTTC. Full variable domain (missing parts from reference TRBV2 and TRBJ2-1): EPEVTQTPSHQVTQMGQEVILRCVPISNHLYFYWYRQILGQKVEFLVSFYNNEISEKSEIFDDQFSVERPDGSNFTLKIRSTKLEDSAMYFCASSGALSGKINEQFFGPGTRLTVL.

The genes are TRBV4-3 and TRBJ2-1; TRBD2 matches 10 bases. The CDR3 consists of 17 residues. Germline-derived CDR1 and CDR2 are LGHNA and YSLEER. Trimming cost V 2 bases and J 3 bases; bases outside gene matches: 7. The DNA of the CDR3 is TGCGCCAGCAGCCAACAGAGCGGGAGGGCCCTCTACAATGAGCAGTTCTTC. As protein: CASSQQSGRALYNEQFF.

This clone was recorded only once. CDR3 coding DNA: TGTGCCAGCAGCGTAGGGTCAGGGTGGGGGGACTCCTACGAGCAGTACTTC. It specifies CASSVGSGWGDSYEQYF. V and J are TRBV9 and TRBJ2-7; TRBD2 is a possible D gene (6 bases). Germline V gene lookup returns CDR1 SGDLS and CDR2 YYNGEE. The CDR3 has 17 amino acids. The V gene lost 0 bases and the J gene lost 0 bases, with 16 bases spanning the gap.

The chain carries TRBV6-1 and TRBJ2-7; 7 bases agree with TRBD1. This CDR3 is 14 amino acids long. Germline V gene sequence: CDR1 MNHNS, CDR2 SASEGT. After removal of 8 bases from V and 2 bases from J, the junction contained 9 bases not matched to a gene. Here the CDR3 DNA reads TGTGCCAGCCCCCCAGGGGGACAGCCCTACGAGCAGTACTTC. It is translated as CASPPGGQPYEQYF.

The chain joins TRBV7-3 to TRBJ2-3, with a tentative D call TRBD1 (5 bases). Trimming removed 4 bases at V and 5 bases at J, with 19 bases between. This CDR3 comprises 16 residues. Germline lookup yields CDR1 SGHTA and CDR2 FQGTGA. The CDR3 spells CASSSTDRELRDTQYF. The CDR3 coding sequence is TGTGCCAGCAGCTCAACAGACAGAGAACTTCGAGATACGCAGTATTTT.

The chain employs TRBV11-2 and TRBJ2-1; 11 bases are a match to TRBD2. V was clipped by 5 bases and J by 6 bases; unmatched bases: 6. CDR3 size: 15 residues. The germline CDR1 and CDR2 sequences are SGHAT and FQNNGV. CDR3 residues: CASSPGTSGANEQFF. CDR3 sequence (DNA): TGTGCCAGCAGCCCCGGGACTAGCGGAGCCAATGAGCAGTTCTTC.

CDR3 nucleotides: TGCGCCAGCAGTGGAGCGGGAGCCTCGTACAATGAGCAGTTCTTC. It yields the protein CASSGAGASYNEQFF. The chain combines TRBV5-1 with TRBJ2-1, with 8 bases identical to TRBD2. J lost 4 bases, V lost 5 bases, and 8 bases had no gene match. The CDR3 is 15 residues long. Germline-derived CDR1 and CDR2 are SGHRS and YFSETQ.

This chain uses TRBV7-8 with TRBJ1-5; D gene uncertain. The CDR3 runs to 15 residues. CDR1 is SGHVS and CDR2 is FQNEAQ in the germline V gene. V lost 4 bases and J lost 2, with 12 bases in between. The CDR3 reads CASSSQVVGNQPQHF. The CDR3 DNA sequence: TGTGCCAGCAGCTCGCAGGTGGTGGGCAATCAGCCCCAGCATTTT.

The V call is TRBV19, the J call TRBJ1-2, with a tentative D call TRBD1 (6 bases). This CDR3 comprises 15 residues. Germline CDR1 reads LNHDA; CDR2 reads SQIVND (reference sequence). V was trimmed by 1 base and J by 3 bases, leaving 12 bases between them. The CDR3 nucleotides are TGTGCCAGTAGTATAGCGGCAGGGGCGCACTATGGCTACACCTTC. It specifies CASSIAAGAHYGYTF.

The chain employs TRBV12-1 and TRBJ1-5. TRBV12-1 is tagged as a pseudogene. The CDR3 runs to 14 residues. CDR3 protein: CASSFRRPGQPQHF. In DNA, the CDR3 is TGTGCCAGCAGCTTTCGGCGGCCGGGGCAGCCCCAGCATTTT.

V gene TRBV25-1 combines with J gene TRBJ2-2; D may be TRBD1 (6 bases). Trimming took off 5 bases at V and 3 bases at J, with 22 bases between the two ends. Germline CDR1 reads MGHDK; CDR2 reads SYGVNS. The CDR3 length is 18 residues. CDR3 nucleotide sequence: TGTGCCAGCAGTTCACAGGGTTTGGGGTGGTATGACACCGGGGAGCTGTTTTTT. The encoded protein is CASSSQGLGWYDTGELFF.

The chain employs TRBV7-3 and TRBJ2-3; a weak D match, TRBD1 (5 bases). Trimming removed 4 bases from V and 9 bases from J, with 14 bases in between. Germline CDR1 reads SGHTA; CDR2 reads FQGTGA. CDR3 length: 13 amino acids. Here the CDR3 DNA reads TGTGCCAGCAGCTCTTCAGGGTTGGAGACGCAGTATTTT. Translation gives CASSSSGLETQYF.

V usage is TRBV7-9 and J usage is TRBJ2-2, with 7 nucleotides matching TRBD1. This CDR3 contains 15 residues. Germline trimming cut 4 bases from V and 3 bases from J; bases unmatched to any gene: 5. Germline V gives CDR1 SEHNR, CDR2 FQNEAQ (reference sequence). This chain's CDR3 is CASSSPGQYTGELFF. In nucleotides, the CDR3 is TGTGCCAGCAGCTCACCGGGACAGTACACCGGGGAGCTGTTTTTT.

The chain joins TRBV7-3 to TRBJ2-2; D is ambiguous. The length of the CDR3 is 15 residues. CDR1 SGHTA and CDR2 FQGTGA come from the germline V gene. V shed 5 bases and J shed 3 bases, with 13 bases lying between them. The CDR3 loop reads CASSPTPLDTGELFF. CDR3 nucleotide sequence: TGTGCCAGCAGCCCTACCCCCCTCGACACCGGGGAGCTGTTTTTT.

The sample holds a few counts of this clone. J is TRBJ1-5 and V is TRBV27; a weak D match, TRBD1 (6 bases). This CDR3 is built from 14 residues. Germline V gene sequence: CDR1 MNHEY, CDR2 SMNVEV (reference sequence). V was shortened by 5 bases and J by 7 bases, with 15 bases between the two germline ends. This CDR3 reads CASSDRDTEQPQHF. The CDR3 coding sequence is TGTGCCAGCAGTGACCGGGACACGGAACAGCCCCAGCATTTT.

The chain uses TRBV4-3 and TRBJ2-7; D is undetermined. This CDR3 region has 15 residues. Trimming took off 4 bases at V and 3 bases at J, with 16 bases between the two ends. Germline CDR1 and CDR2: LGHNA and YSLEER. The chain's CDR3 is CASSLRRVGNYEQYF. In nucleotides, the CDR3 is TGCGCCAGCAGCCTCCGAAGGGTTGGCAACTACGAGCAGTACTTC.

V gene TRBV14 combines with J gene TRBJ2-2, with 10 bases identical to TRBD2. V shed 0 bases and J 4 bases; nucleotides not matched to a gene: 11. The CDR3 is 19 amino acids. Per the germline V gene, CDR1 is SGHDN and CDR2 is FVKESK. The CDR3 loop reads CASSQDPRLAGVRTGELFF. The DNA of the CDR3 is TGTGCCAGCAGCCAAGATCCCCGGCTAGCGGGAGTGCGCACCGGGGAGCTGTTTTTT.

The chain employs TRBV7-2 and TRBJ2-1, with D possibly matching TRBD1 (5 bases). CDR1 is SGHTA, CDR2 FQGNSA, per germline. The CDR3 has 16 amino acids. Trimming took 2 bases from V and 0 from J, leaving 11 bases between them. Here the CDR3 reads CASSLLGPSSYNEQFF. The CDR3 DNA follows: TGTGCCAGCAGCTTATTGGGGCCGAGCTCCTACAATGAGCAGTTCTTC.